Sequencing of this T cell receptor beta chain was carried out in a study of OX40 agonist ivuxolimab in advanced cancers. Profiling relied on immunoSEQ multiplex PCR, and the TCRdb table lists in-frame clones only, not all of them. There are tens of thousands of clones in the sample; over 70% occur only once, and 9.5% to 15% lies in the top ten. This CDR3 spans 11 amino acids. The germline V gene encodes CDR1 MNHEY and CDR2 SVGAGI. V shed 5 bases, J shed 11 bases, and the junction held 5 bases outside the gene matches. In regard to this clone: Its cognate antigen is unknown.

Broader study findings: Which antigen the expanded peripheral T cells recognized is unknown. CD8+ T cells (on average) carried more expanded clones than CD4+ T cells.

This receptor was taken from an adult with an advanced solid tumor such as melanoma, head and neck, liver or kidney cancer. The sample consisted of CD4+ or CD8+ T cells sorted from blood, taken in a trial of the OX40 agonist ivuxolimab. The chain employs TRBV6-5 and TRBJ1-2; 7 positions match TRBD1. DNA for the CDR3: TGTGCCAGCAGTGAAGGACAGGATTACACCTTC. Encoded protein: CASSEGQDYTF.